This is a list of T cell receptor beta chains from one sample in a study of blood T cell repertoires in COVID-19. TCRdb keeps only in-frame clones here, not all; method: immunoSEQ multiplex PCR. The sample consists of approximately 300,000 clones, approximately 90% of them appearing once. Sample: peripheral blood. The receptors stem from a woman in her thirties with COVID-19, enrolled during active disease. The CDR3 runs from the conserved cysteine through the conserved F or W. The D gene is left open where the match is weak. Clone sizes are given selectively: once, few, many, or a class where the clone is expanded.

cdr3_length | clone_size | j_call | v_call | d_call | cdr3_aa | cdr3_nt
13 | - | TRBJ2-1 | TRBV12-3/TRBV12-4 | - | CASSRDSDSRQFF | TGTGCCAGCAGTCGGGACTCCGACTCTAGGCAGTTCTTC
16 | - | TRBJ2-7 | TRBV6-2/TRBV6-3 | - | CASSLDPLTGLDEQYF | TGTGCCAGCAGTCTCGACCCGTTGACAGGTCTCGACGAGCAGTACTTC
16 | - | TRBJ2-7 | TRBV6-1 | TRBD1 | CASSESDRDSSYEQYF | TGTGCCAGCAGTGAATCCGACCGGGACAGCTCCTACGAGCAGTACTTC
13 | - | TRBJ1-2 | TRBV5-1 | - | CASSFSDDYGYTF | TGCGCCAGCAGCTTTTCAGATGACTATGGCTACACCTTC
15 | - | TRBJ1-1 | TRBV2 | TRBD1 | CASRWGAGGNTEAFF | TGTGCCAGCAGGTGGGGGGCAGGGGGGAACACTGAAGCTTTCTTT
15 | - | TRBJ2-1 | TRBV6-1 | TRBD1 | CASSDRDRAKDEQFF | TGTGCCAGCAGTGACCGGGACAGGGCTAAAGATGAGCAGTTCTTC
14 | - | TRBJ1-4 | TRBV2 | TRBD1 | CASSGGTANEKLFF | TGTGCCAGCTCCGGCGGGACAGCTAATGAAAAACTGTTTTTT
15 | - | TRBJ2-2 | TRBV5-1 | - | CASSLSQGWTGELFF | TGCGCCAGCAGCTTGTCCCAGGGGTGGACCGGGGAGCTGTTTTTT
15 | - | TRBJ2-1 | TRBV24-1 | TRBD2 | CATRQGLADYNEQFF | TGTGCCACCCGCCAGGGACTAGCGGACTACAATGAGCAGTTCTTC
16 | - | TRBJ2-7 | TRBV9 | TRBD1 | CASSAGTGVVSYEQYF | TGTGCCAGCAGCGCCGGGACAGGGGTCGTCTCCTACGAGCAGTACTTC
14 | - | TRBJ1-1 | TRBV6-5 | - | CASSYSGRSTEAFF | TGTGCCAGCAGTTACTCAGGGAGGAGCACTGAAGCTTTCTTT
11 | few | TRBJ1-1 | TRBV19 | - | CASSIWHEAFF | TGTGCCAGTAGTATTTGGCATGAAGCTTTCTTT
14 | - | TRBJ1-5 | TRBV5-8 | - | CASSFRQKGQPQHF | TGTGCCAGCAGCTTCCGACAGAAGGGGCAGCCCCAGCATTTT
17 | - | TRBJ1-3 | TRBV30 | - | CAWSPLAKTGSGNTIYF | TGTGCCTGGAGTCCGTTGGCGAAGACGGGCTCTGGAAACACCATATATTTT
16 | few | TRBJ2-7 | TRBV27 | TRBD2 | CASSLSGGRAVYEQYF | TGTGCCAGCAGTTTATCGGGCGGGAGGGCTGTCTACGAGCAGTACTTC
15 | - | TRBJ2-4 | TRBV9 | - | CASSTTGGSQNIQYF | TGTGCCAGCAGCACTACAGGCGGTTCGCAAAACATTCAGTACTTC
14 | - | TRBJ2-3 | TRBV2 | - | CASKVRASTDTQYF | TGTGCCAGCAAAGTCAGGGCGAGCACAGATACGCAGTATTTT
16 | - | TRBJ2-7 | TRBV2 | TRBD2 | CASRARTSGSRYEQYF | TGTGCCAGCAGGGCCCGGACTAGCGGGAGTCGGTACGAGCAGTACTTC
14 | few | TRBJ2-5 | TRBV29-1 | TRBD1 | CSAQRGDRAETQYF | TGCAGCGCCCAAAGGGGGGACAGGGCAGAGACCCAGTACTTC
18 | - | TRBJ2-5 | TRBV15 | TRBD2 | CATSSLTSGSLFFETQYF | TGTGCCACCAGCAGTCTTACTAGCGGGAGTCTTTTTTTCGAGACCCAGTACTTC
13 | - | TRBJ1-1 | TRBV6-2/TRBV6-3 | - | CASSRERYTEAFF | TGTGCCAGCAGTCGGGAGAGGTACACTGAAGCTTTCTTT
16 | - | TRBJ2-1 | TRBV19 | - | CASSRPRGSSYNEQFF | TGTGCCAGTAGTCGCCCTAGGGGGAGCTCCTACAATGAGCAGTTCTTC
12 | - | TRBJ2-5 | TRBV29-1 | - | CSARTDKETQYF | TGCAGCGCCAGGACAGACAAAGAGACCCAGTACTTC
14 | - | TRBJ1-2 | TRBV29-1 | - | CSAETQQGGYGYTF | TGCAGCGCTGAAACCCAACAGGGTGGCTATGGCTACACCTTC
13 | - | TRBJ2-7 | TRBV19 | TRBD1 | CATEDRSRYEQYF | TGTGCCACCGAGGACAGGTCCCGCTACGAGCAGTACTTC
14 | few | TRBJ1-1 | TRBV9 | TRBD1 | CASSAQGANTEAFF | TGTGCCAGCAGCGCACAGGGGGCGAACACTGAAGCTTTCTTT
14 | - | TRBJ2-1 | TRBV11-2 | TRBD2 | CASSARLAGNEQFF | TGTGCCAGCAGCGCAAGACTAGCGGGAAATGAGCAGTTCTTC
13 | - | TRBJ1-2 | TRBV5-4 | - | CASSSGSLYGYTF | TGTGCCAGCAGCTCGGGGTCCCTCTATGGCTACACCTTC
15 | - | TRBJ2-7 | TRBV5-1 | TRBD2 | CASSSGLSGSYEQYF | TGCGCCAGCAGCTCGGGACTGAGCGGGAGCTACGAGCAGTACTTC
15 | - | TRBJ2-7 | TRBV27 | - | CASSLKQGHKYEQYF | TGTGCCAGCAGTTTAAAACAGGGACACAAATACGAGCAGTACTTC
14 | - | TRBJ1-4 | TRBV15 | - | CATSRGGSAEKLFF | TGTGCCACCAGCAGGGGGGGGAGTGCCGAAAAACTGTTTTTT
15 | once | TRBJ1-3 | TRBV10-3 | - | CAISRQINSGNTIYF | TGTGCCATCAGCAGACAGATAAACTCTGGAAACACCATATATTTT
15 | - | TRBJ2-1 | TRBV7-9 | TRBD2 | CASSPGGAGNNEQFF | TGTGCCAGCAGCCCGGGGGGGGCGGGAAACAATGAGCAGTTCTTC
14 | once | TRBJ2-2 | TRBV24-1 | - | CATSETDYTGELFF | TGTGCCACCAGTGAGACAGATTACACCGGGGAGCTGTTTTTT
12 | - | TRBJ1-1 | TRBV6-5 | - | CASLRGNTEAFF | TGTGCCAGTCTCAGGGGCAACACTGAAGCTTTCTTT